The clone carrying this T cell receptor beta chain was counted once. Antigen unknown. Some clones are missing from TCRdb's copy, which holds only in-frame ones; the method was immunoSEQ multiplex PCR. The profile shows about 130,000 clones, approximately 81% of them singletons. Trimming removed 2 bases from V and 9 bases from J, with 11 bases in between. The CDR3 has 13 residues. Germline assignment: CDR1 SGHTA and CDR2 FQGTGA. These data belong to a study of cytotoxic CD8 clonotypes in ibrutinib-treated CLL. Study in general: In all, roughly 11 patients were relapsed/refractory, roughly 15 were treatment-naive and 17 to 18 were IGHV unmutated. Findings and limits, study-wide: Researchers report that baseline clonality outpaced age-matched healthy donors and tracked circulating CD8+ T-cell counts.

The chain employs TRBV7-3 and TRBJ2-1; D possibly uses TRBD1 or TRBD2 (6 bases each). The starting material was PBMCs, obtained after 24 months of ibrutinib treatment. This TCR derives from a human donor with chronic lymphocytic leukemia. The CDR3 loop reads CASSLDGGVEQFF. Here the CDR3 DNA reads TGTGCCAGCAGCTTAGACGGGGGCGTTGAGCAGTTCTTC.